This TCR beta chain emerged from a study of blood T cell repertoires in COVID-19. Study information: Specimens from acute and convalescent COVID-19 originated in the United States, Italy and Spain.

Sequencing was performed with immunoSEQ multiplex PCR; in TCRdb, only in-frame clones are kept and a portion is missing. The sample shows 200,000 or so clones, approximately 80% of them seen only once. V dropped 4 bases and J dropped 10; count of bases not matched to a gene: 15. Germline lookup yields CDR1 SGHKS and CDR2 YYEKEE (reference sequence). The CDR3 spans 16 residues. The TCR originated in a human donor in a cohort sampled during active COVID-19. The chain joins TRBV5-5 to TRBJ2-1; 9 positions match TRBD1. Sequencing was done on a sample of peripheral blood. The CDR3 DNA is TGTGCCAGCAGCAGCCTCCGGGACAGGGCCGGTTACGAGCAGTTCTTC. It is translated as CASSSLRDRAGYEQFF.